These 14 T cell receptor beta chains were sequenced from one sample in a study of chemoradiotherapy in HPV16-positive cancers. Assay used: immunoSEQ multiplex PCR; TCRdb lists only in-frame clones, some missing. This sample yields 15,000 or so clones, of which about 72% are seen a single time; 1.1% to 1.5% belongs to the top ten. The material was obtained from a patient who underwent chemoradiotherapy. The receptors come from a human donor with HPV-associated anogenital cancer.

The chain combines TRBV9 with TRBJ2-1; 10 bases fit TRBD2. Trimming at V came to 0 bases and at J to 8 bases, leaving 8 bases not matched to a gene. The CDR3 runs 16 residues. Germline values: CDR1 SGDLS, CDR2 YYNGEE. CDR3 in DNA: TGTGCCAGCAGCGTAGGGGGTAGCGGGGGGTTTCATGAGCAGTTCTTC. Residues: CASSVGGSGGFHEQFF.

CDR3: CASSPRGLAGGNEQFF. Here the CDR3 DNA reads TGTGCCAGCAGCCCCCGAGGACTAGCGGGGGGGAATGAGCAGTTCTTC. The chain employs TRBV7-3 and TRBJ2-1, with TRBD2 matching 15 bases. CDR3 length: 16 amino acids. Germline V gene data show CDR1 as SGHTA and CDR2 as FQGTGA. With 5 bases clipped from V and 7 bases from J, the junction kept 6 bases outside the gene matches.

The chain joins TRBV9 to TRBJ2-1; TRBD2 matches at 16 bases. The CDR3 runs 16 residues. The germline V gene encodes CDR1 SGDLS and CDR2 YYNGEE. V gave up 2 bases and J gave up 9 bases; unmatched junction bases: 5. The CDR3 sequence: CASSVGLAGGLSEQFF. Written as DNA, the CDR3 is TGTGCCAGCAGCGTGGGACTAGCGGGGGGGTTAAGTGAGCAGTTCTTC.

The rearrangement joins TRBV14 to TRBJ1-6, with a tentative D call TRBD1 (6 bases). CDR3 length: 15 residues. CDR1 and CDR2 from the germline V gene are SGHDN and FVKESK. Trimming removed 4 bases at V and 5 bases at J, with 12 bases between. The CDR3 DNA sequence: TGTGCCAGCAGCCGGGAAACAGGGAATAATTCACCCCTCCACTTT. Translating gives CASSRETGNNSPLHF.

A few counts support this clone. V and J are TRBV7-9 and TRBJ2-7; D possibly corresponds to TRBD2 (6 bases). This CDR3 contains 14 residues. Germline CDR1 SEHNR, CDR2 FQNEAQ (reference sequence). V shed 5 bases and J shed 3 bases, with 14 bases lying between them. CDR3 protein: CASSPLGGGYEQYF. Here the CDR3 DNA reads TGTGCCAGCAGCCCCCTCGGGGGTGGCTACGAGCAGTACTTC. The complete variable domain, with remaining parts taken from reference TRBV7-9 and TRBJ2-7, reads DTGVSQNPRHKITKRGQNVTFRCDPISEHNRLYWYRQTLGQGPEFLTYFQNEAQLEKSRLLSDRFSAERPKGSFSTLEIQRTEQGDSAMYLCASSPLGGGYEQYFGPGTRLTVT.

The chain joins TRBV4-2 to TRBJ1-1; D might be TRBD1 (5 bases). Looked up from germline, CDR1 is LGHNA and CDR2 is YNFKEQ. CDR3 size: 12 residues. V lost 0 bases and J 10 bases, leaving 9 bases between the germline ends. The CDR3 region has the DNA TGTGCCAGCAGCCAAGATTACACAGGAGCTTTCTTT. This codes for CASSQDYTGAFF.

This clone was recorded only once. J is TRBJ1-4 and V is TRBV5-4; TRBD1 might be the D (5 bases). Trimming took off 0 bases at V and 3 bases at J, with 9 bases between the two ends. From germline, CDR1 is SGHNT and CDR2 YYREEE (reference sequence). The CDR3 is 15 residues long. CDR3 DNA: TGTGCCAGCAGCTTGGGGGGCGCCGCTAATGAAAAACTGTTTTTT. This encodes CASSLGGAANEKLFF.

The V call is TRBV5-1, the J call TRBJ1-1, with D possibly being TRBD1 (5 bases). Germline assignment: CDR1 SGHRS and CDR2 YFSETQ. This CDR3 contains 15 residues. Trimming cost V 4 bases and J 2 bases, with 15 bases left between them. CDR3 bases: TGCGCCAGCAGCGGGGGAGGGGCAGCCAACACTGAAGCTTTCTTT. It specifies CASSGGGAANTEAFF.

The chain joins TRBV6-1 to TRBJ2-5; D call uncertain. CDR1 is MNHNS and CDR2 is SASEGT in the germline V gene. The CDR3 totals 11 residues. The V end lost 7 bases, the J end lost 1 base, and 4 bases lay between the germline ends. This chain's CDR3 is CASTGQETQYF. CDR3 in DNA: TGTGCCAGCACCGGCCAAGAGACCCAGTACTTC.

The CDR3 protein is CASSEGSRNTGELFF. CDR3 sequence (DNA): TGTGCCAGCAGTGAAGGCAGCAGAAACACCGGGGAGCTGTTTTTT. The V call is TRBV6-1, the J call TRBJ2-2; D is unclear. The germline V gene encodes CDR1 MNHNS and CDR2 SASEGT. The V gene lost 1 base and the J gene lost 2 bases, with 8 bases spanning the gap. The CDR3 extends over 15 amino acids.

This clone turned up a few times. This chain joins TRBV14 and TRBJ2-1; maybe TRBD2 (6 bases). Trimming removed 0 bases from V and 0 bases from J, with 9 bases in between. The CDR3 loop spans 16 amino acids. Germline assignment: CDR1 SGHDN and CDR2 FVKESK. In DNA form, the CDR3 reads TGTGCCAGCAGCCAAGAACCTAGCGACTCCTACAATGAGCAGTTCTTC. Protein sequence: CASSQEPSDSYNEQFF.

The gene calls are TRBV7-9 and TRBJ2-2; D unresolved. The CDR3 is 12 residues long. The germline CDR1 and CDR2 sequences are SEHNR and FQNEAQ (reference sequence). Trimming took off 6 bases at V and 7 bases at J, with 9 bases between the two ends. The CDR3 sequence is CASSHPGGELFF. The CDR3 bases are TGTGCCAGCAGTCACCCCGGCGGGGAGCTGTTTTTT.

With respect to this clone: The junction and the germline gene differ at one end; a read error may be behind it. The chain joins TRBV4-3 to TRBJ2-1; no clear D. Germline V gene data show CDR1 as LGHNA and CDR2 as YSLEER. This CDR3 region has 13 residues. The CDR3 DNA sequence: TGCGCCAGCAGTCAAGACGCAGGCAATGAGCAGTTCTTC. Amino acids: CASSQDAGNEQFF.

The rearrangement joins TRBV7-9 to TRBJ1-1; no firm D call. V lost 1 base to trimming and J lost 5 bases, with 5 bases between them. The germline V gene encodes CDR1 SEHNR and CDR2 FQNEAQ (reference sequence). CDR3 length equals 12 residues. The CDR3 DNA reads TGTGCCAGCAGCTTAGTCCTGACTGAAGCTTTCTTT. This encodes CASSLVLTEAFF.